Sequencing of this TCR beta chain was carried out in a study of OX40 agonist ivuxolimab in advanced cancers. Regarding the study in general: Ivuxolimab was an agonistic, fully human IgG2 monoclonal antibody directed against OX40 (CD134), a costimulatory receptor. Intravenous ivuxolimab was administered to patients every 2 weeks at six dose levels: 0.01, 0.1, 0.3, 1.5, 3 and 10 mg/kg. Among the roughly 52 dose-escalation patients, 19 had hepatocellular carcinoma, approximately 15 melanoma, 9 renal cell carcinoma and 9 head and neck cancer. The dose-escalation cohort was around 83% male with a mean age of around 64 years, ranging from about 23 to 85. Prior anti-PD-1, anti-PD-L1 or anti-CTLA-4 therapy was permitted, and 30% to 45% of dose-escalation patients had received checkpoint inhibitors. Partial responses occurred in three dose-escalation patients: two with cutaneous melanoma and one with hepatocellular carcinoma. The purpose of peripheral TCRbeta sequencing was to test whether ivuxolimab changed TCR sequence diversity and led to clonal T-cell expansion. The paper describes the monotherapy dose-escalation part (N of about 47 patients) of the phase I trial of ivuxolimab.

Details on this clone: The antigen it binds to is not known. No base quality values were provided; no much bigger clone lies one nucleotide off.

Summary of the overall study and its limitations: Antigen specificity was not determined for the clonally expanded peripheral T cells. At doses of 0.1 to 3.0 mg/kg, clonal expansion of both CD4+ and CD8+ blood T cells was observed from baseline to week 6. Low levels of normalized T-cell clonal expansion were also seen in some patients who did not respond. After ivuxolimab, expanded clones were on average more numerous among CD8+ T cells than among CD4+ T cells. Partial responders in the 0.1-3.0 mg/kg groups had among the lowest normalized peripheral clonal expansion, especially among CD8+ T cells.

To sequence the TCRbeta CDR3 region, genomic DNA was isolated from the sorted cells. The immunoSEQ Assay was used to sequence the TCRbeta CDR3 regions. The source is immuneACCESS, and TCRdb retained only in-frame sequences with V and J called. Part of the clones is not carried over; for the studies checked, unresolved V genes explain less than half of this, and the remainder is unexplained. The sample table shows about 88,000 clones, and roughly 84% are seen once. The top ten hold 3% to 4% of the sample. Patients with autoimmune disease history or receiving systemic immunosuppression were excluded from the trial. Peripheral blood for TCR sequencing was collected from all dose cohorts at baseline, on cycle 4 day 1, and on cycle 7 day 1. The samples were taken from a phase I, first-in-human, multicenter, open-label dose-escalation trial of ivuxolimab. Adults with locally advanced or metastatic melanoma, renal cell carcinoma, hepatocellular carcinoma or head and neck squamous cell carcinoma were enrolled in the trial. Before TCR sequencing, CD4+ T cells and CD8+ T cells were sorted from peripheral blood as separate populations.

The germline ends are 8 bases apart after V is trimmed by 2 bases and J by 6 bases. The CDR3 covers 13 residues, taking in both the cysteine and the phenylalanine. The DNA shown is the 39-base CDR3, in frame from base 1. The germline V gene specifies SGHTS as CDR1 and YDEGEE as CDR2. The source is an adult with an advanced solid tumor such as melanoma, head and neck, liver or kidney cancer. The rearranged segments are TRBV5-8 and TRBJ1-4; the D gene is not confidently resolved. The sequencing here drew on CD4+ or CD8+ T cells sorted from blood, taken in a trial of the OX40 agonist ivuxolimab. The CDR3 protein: CASSLRTHEKLFF. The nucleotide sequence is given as TGTGCCAGCAGCTTACGAACCCATGAAAAACTGTTTTTT.